Described below is a single T cell receptor beta chain sequence and its context. Its antigen is currently not known. No per-base quality is available; no much larger clone lies one base away. The entry originates in a study of blood T cell repertoires in COVID-19 (dated by TCRdb to 2019 to 2021). For the study in its entirety: Collaborator samples came from the United States, Italy and Spain and covered acute and convalescent phases of COVID-19. The prospective study material was composed of cDNA or gDNA derived from T cells, B-cell-depleted T cells, or PBMCs. The dataset comprised deeply sampled blood TCRbeta repertoires from subjects exposed to, actively infected with, or recovered from COVID-19. The repertoires were released in a freely available public database meant as a resource for research on the immune response to SARS-CoV-2. The samples were drawn from two sources: the first 160 participants of the ongoing ImmuneRACE study, and 1,000 to 1,500 subjects contributed by 6 global collaborators. The sample metadata nearly always contained a de-identified subject ID, COVID-19 status, age in years and sex. Where available, HLA class I and class II types were taken from metadata supplied by the sample provider and were not determined by assay-based typing. What the work shows at the level of the full study, not this receptor alone: The quantity of clinical and demographic metadata differed by source and by participant and was supplied without curation.

Enrolling through a virtual design, the prospective study's participants ranged in age from about 18 to 89 years and lived across about two dozen United States geographic areas. In the prospective study, participants were assigned to cohorts based on the clinical history participants reported in a screening survey and a study questionnaire. Each participant in the prospective study had whole blood, serum and a nasopharyngeal or oropharyngeal swab collected by mobile phlebotomists. Over an approximately 2-month period, participants in the prospective study had the option of providing additional blood draws and questionnaires. Before DNA extraction, prospective study blood samples were shipped either frozen or at room temperature. TCRbeta CDR3 regions were amplified from genomic DNA using the immunoSEQ Assay, a bias-controlled multiplex PCR. For the original study's pipeline: Within the assay, amplification of reference gene primers was used to estimate how many nucleated cells each sample contained. To quantify the absolute abundance of each unique TCRbeta CDR3 rearrangement, sequence reads were collapsed and filtered. For each sample, productive Simpson clonality was calculated as the square root of Simpson's diversity index across productive rearrangements. As stored in TCRdb, this immuneACCESS dataset retains in-frame rearrangements with V and J assigned. A fraction of the clones does not appear; measured against another copy, unresolved V genes explain less than half of the discrepancy, and the remainder lacks a known reason. The V and J calls and clone size were taken over from that table, and D and trimming were inferred from the DNA. The sample table lists over 200,000 clones, 80% to 85% of them with a count of one. Around 9.3% of the sample lies in the top ten.

This sequence was found in a woman in her fifties or sixties with acute COVID-19. Sample: PBMCs or T cells enriched from blood (not recorded which).

The CDR3 here reads CASSLVLRTGTGGQDTQYF. The DNA sequence reads TGTGCCAGCAGCTTGGTACTGCGGACAGGGACGGGAGGTCAGGATACGCAGTATTTT. The chain was built from TRBV5-5 and TRBJ2-3, with TRBD1 perhaps the D gene, on 8 matching bases. Trimming removed 0 bases from V and 6 bases from J, leaving 26 bases between the germline ends. In the germline V gene (reference sequence), CDR1 corresponds to SGHKS and CDR2 to YYEKEE. The CDR3 covers 19 residues, taking in both the cysteine and the phenylalanine. Just CDR3 DNA is preserved here, 57 bases in frame from base 1.